The T cell receptor (beta chain) described here comes from a study of T cells of healthy individuals. CDR1 ENHRY and CDR2 SYGVKD come from the germline V gene. V dropped 5 bases and J dropped 7; count of bases not matched to a gene: 5. The CDR3 length is 14 residues. This clonotype was seen more than once but under ten times. Via MiXCR, TCRdb re-called the 5' RACE reads, giving one row per CDR3 protein. The data hold under 70,000 distinct CDR3 sequences, with roughly 14% observed a single time. This sequence joins TRBV10-3 and TRBJ2-2; 9 bases agree with TRBD1. This TCR came from a human donor in good health. The CDR3, as DNA: TGTGCCATCAGTAGGACAGGGGACAACGGGGAGCTGTTTTTT. It yields the protein CAISRTGDNGELFF.